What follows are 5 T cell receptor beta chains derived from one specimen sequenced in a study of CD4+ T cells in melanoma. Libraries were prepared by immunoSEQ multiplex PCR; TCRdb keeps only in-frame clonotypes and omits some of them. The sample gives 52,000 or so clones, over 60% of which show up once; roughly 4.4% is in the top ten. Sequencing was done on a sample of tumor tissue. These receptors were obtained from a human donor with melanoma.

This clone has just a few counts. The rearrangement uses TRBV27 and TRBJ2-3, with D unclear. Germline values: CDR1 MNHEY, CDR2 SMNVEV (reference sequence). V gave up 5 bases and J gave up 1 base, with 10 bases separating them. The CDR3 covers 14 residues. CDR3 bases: TGTGCCAGCAGTCCCCCAGGAGGCACAGATACGCAGTATTTT. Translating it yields CASSPPGGTDTQYF.

This CDR3 reads CASSEAQSGLYGYTF. In nucleotides, the CDR3 is TGTGCCAGCAGTGAAGCGCAGTCGGGCCTCTATGGCTACACCTTC. This sequence joins TRBV6-1 and TRBJ1-2; D remains ambiguous. This CDR3 spans 15 amino acids. Germline V gene lookup returns CDR1 MNHNS and CDR2 SASEGT. The V gene lost 0 bases and the J gene lost 4 bases, with 12 bases spanning the gap.

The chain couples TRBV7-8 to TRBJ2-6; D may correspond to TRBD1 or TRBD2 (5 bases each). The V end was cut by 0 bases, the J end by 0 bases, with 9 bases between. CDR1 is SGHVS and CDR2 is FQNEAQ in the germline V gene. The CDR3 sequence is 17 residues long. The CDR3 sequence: CASSLAVGGSGANVLTF. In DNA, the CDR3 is TGTGCCAGCAGCTTAGCGGTTGGGGGCTCTGGGGCCAACGTCCTGACTTTC.

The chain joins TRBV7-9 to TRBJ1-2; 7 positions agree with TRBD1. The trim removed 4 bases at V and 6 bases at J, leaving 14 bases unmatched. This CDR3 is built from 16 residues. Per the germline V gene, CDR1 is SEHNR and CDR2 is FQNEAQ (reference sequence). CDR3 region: CASSSGPGGRGHGYTF. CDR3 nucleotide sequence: TGTGCCAGCAGCTCGGGCCCGGGGGGAAGGGGGCATGGCTACACCTTC.

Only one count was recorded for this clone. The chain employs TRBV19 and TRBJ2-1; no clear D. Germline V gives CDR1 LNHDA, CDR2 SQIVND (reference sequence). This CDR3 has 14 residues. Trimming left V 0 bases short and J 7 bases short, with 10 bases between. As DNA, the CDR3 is TGTGCCAGTAGTATAGACGCAGGTGGGAATGAGCAGTTCTTC. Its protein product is CASSIDAGGNEQFF.